These T cell receptor beta chains were read from a single sample in a study of blood T cell repertoires in COVID-19. Clones were sequenced by immunoSEQ multiplex PCR, and TCRdb holds only the in-frame ones, with some missing. The data hold 200,000 to 250,000 clones, with over 70% observed a single time. Input material: peripheral blood. The receptors were gathered from a woman aged 70 to 79 with acute or convalescent COVID-19. Both conserved end residues are part of each CDR3. Fields, in order: J gene, clone size, D gene, V gene, CDR3 protein, CDR3 DNA. A D gene is named only where the DNA matches it firmly. Where a row states a size, it is once, few, many or the class of an expanded clone; other rows omit it.

j_call: TRBJ1-4
clone_size: NA
d_call: TRBD1
v_call: TRBV12-3/TRBV12-4
cdr3_aa: CASNRGSEKLFF
cdr3_nt: TGTGCCAGCAACAGGGGGAGTGAAAAACTGTTTTTT

j_call: TRBJ1-2
clone_size: few
d_call: NA
v_call: TRBV9
cdr3_aa: CASSARAANYGYTF
cdr3_nt: TGTGCCAGCAGCGCCAGGGCAGCTAACTATGGCTACACCTTC

j_call: TRBJ1-2
clone_size: NA
d_call: NA
v_call: TRBV6-5
cdr3_aa: CASRVGQGNGYTF
cdr3_nt: TGTGCCAGCAGGGTAGGGCAGGGGAATGGCTACACCTTC

j_call: TRBJ2-5
clone_size: NA
d_call: TRBD2
v_call: TRBV6-6
cdr3_aa: CASRRGGETQYF
cdr3_nt: TGTGCCAGCAGGCGGGGAGGGGAGACCCAGTACTTC

j_call: TRBJ2-7
clone_size: NA
d_call: NA
v_call: TRBV10-3
cdr3_aa: CAISEQGNEQYF
cdr3_nt: TGTGCCATCAGTGAGCAGGGTAACGAGCAGTACTTC

j_call: TRBJ2-1
clone_size: NA
d_call: TRBD2
v_call: TRBV19
cdr3_aa: CASSIRVTSGASYNEQFF
cdr3_nt: TGTGCCAGTAGTATTAGGGTTACTAGCGGGGCTTCCTACAATGAGCAGTTCTTC

j_call: TRBJ2-1
clone_size: NA
d_call: NA
v_call: TRBV6-2/TRBV6-3
cdr3_aa: CASSPALRTNEQFF
cdr3_nt: TGTGCCAGCAGCCCTGCCTTACGGACTAATGAGCAGTTCTTC

j_call: TRBJ2-3
clone_size: NA
d_call: NA
v_call: TRBV18
cdr3_aa: CASSPSRSTDTQYF
cdr3_nt: TGTGCCAGCTCACCGAGCCGGAGCACAGATACGCAGTATTTT

j_call: TRBJ2-2
clone_size: NA
d_call: TRBD2
v_call: TRBV7-3
cdr3_aa: CASSSTSGGLTGELFF
cdr3_nt: TGTGCCAGCAGCTCTACTAGCGGGGGGCTCACCGGGGAGCTGTTTTTT

j_call: TRBJ2-3
clone_size: NA
d_call: TRBD2
v_call: TRBV3-1/TRBV3-2
cdr3_aa: CASSTSGGTDTQYF
cdr3_nt: TGTGCCAGCAGCACGTCGGGAGGGACAGATACGCAGTATTTT

j_call: TRBJ1-2
clone_size: few
d_call: TRBD1
v_call: TRBV4-3
cdr3_aa: CASSPGQGIDGYTF
cdr3_nt: TGCGCCTCTAGTCCGGGACAGGGGATAGATGGCTACACCTTC

j_call: TRBJ1-5
clone_size: NA
d_call: TRBD1
v_call: TRBV6-6
cdr3_aa: CASSPGQGDRGNQPQHF
cdr3_nt: TGTGCCAGCAGTCCGGGACAGGGAGACCGGGGCAATCAGCCCCAGCATTTT

j_call: TRBJ1-4
clone_size: NA
d_call: NA
v_call: TRBV15
cdr3_aa: CATLPGGARNEKLFF
cdr3_nt: TGTGCCACCCTTCCTGGCGGGGCGCGTAATGAAAAACTGTTTTTT

j_call: TRBJ2-1
clone_size: NA
d_call: TRBD2
v_call: TRBV5-1
cdr3_aa: CASSLAPGLAGRISYNEQFF
cdr3_nt: TGCGCCAGCAGCTTGGCCCCGGGACTAGCGGGGCGTATAAGCTACAATGAGCAGTTCTTC

j_call: TRBJ2-7
clone_size: NA
d_call: TRBD1
v_call: TRBV30
cdr3_aa: CAKTMKGATYEQYF
cdr3_nt: TGTGCCAAAACGATGAAGGGGGCAACCTACGAGCAGTACTTC

j_call: TRBJ2-7
clone_size: NA
d_call: NA
v_call: TRBV27
cdr3_aa: CASSLSIGGGGRYEQYF
cdr3_nt: TGTGCCAGCAGTTTATCGATAGGTGGGGGGGGGCGATACGAGCAGTACTTC

j_call: TRBJ2-1
clone_size: NA
d_call: TRBD1
v_call: TRBV4-1
cdr3_aa: CASGRDRDRNEQFF
cdr3_nt: TGCGCCAGCGGCCGCGACAGGGATCGTAATGAGCAGTTCTTC

j_call: TRBJ2-7
clone_size: NA
d_call: NA
v_call: TRBV11-3
cdr3_aa: CASSEGPGYEQYF
cdr3_nt: TGTGCCAGCAGCGAGGGCCCGGGGTACGAGCAGTACTTC

j_call: TRBJ2-3
clone_size: once
d_call: TRBD1
v_call: TRBV7-9
cdr3_aa: CASSLNRDRGTDTQYF
cdr3_nt: TGTGCCAGCAGCTTAAACCGGGACAGGGGGACAGATACGCAGTATTTT

j_call: TRBJ1-2
clone_size: NA
d_call: NA
v_call: TRBV7-8
cdr3_aa: CASSFQGYGYTF
cdr3_nt: TGTGCCAGCAGCTTTCAGGGGTATGGCTACACCTTC

j_call: TRBJ1-2
clone_size: NA
d_call: NA
v_call: TRBV6-5
cdr3_aa: CASRGGDIAYGYTF
cdr3_nt: TGTGCCAGCAGAGGGGGGGACATAGCATATGGCTACACCTTC

j_call: TRBJ2-1
clone_size: once
d_call: NA
v_call: TRBV7-2
cdr3_aa: CASSRRHPHEQFF
cdr3_nt: TGTGCCAGCAGTAGGCGGCACCCCCATGAGCAGTTCTTC

j_call: TRBJ2-5
clone_size: NA
d_call: TRBD2
v_call: TRBV3-1/TRBV3-2
cdr3_aa: CASSATQTSVETQYF
cdr3_nt: TGTGCCAGCAGCGCCACCCAGACTAGCGTAGAGACCCAGTACTTC

j_call: TRBJ2-7
clone_size: few
d_call: TRBD2
v_call: TRBV7-2
cdr3_aa: CASSFGLAGYEQYF
cdr3_nt: TGTGCCAGCAGTTTTGGACTAGCAGGCTACGAGCAGTACTTC

j_call: TRBJ1-4
clone_size: NA
d_call: TRBD1
v_call: TRBV7-6
cdr3_aa: CASSLGRQGNEKLFF
cdr3_nt: TGTGCCAGCAGCTTAGGCCGACAGGGCAATGAAAAACTGTTTTTT

j_call: TRBJ1-2
clone_size: few
d_call: NA
v_call: TRBV5-1
cdr3_aa: CASSLDQDINYGYTF
cdr3_nt: TGCGCCAGCAGCTTGGACCAGGACATTAACTATGGCTACACCTTC

j_call: TRBJ2-3
clone_size: NA
d_call: TRBD2
v_call: TRBV30
cdr3_aa: CAWSFGTRGGTDTQYF
cdr3_nt: TGTGCCTGGAGCTTCGGGACGCGGGGGGGCACAGATACGCAGTATTTT

j_call: TRBJ2-3
clone_size: NA
d_call: TRBD2
v_call: TRBV5-5
cdr3_aa: CASSPFLSAGGGPRDTQYF
cdr3_nt: TGTGCCAGCAGCCCCTTTTTATCGGCCGGCGGGGGGCCGAGAGATACGCAGTATTTT

j_call: TRBJ2-1
clone_size: NA
d_call: TRBD1
v_call: TRBV24-1
cdr3_aa: CATSGQGTNNEQFF
cdr3_nt: TGTGCCACCAGTGGACAGGGGACCAACAATGAGCAGTTCTTC

j_call: TRBJ2-2
clone_size: NA
d_call: TRBD1
v_call: TRBV5-1
cdr3_aa: CASSFGQDPPSGELFF
cdr3_nt: TGCGCCAGCAGCTTTGGACAGGATCCGCCGTCCGGGGAGCTGTTTTTT

j_call: TRBJ2-2
clone_size: NA
d_call: NA
v_call: TRBV10-3
cdr3_aa: CAITDGGNTGELFF
cdr3_nt: TGTGCCATCACTGACGGGGGGAACACCGGGGAGCTGTTTTTT

j_call: TRBJ2-2
clone_size: NA
d_call: NA
v_call: TRBV5-4
cdr3_aa: CASSLGTRTGELFF
cdr3_nt: TGTGCCAGCAGCTTGGGGACACGCACCGGGGAGCTGTTTTTT

j_call: TRBJ2-5
clone_size: few
d_call: NA
v_call: TRBV12-3/TRBV12-4
cdr3_aa: CASSLGGQETQYF
cdr3_nt: TGTGCCAGCAGTTTAGGCGGCCAAGAGACCCAGTACTTC

j_call: TRBJ2-5
clone_size: NA
d_call: TRBD1
v_call: TRBV5-1
cdr3_aa: CASSLTPGTGQETQYF
cdr3_nt: TGCGCCAGCAGCTTGACGCCCGGGACAGGGCAAGAGACCCAGTACTTC

j_call: TRBJ1-5
clone_size: once
d_call: NA
v_call: TRBV19
cdr3_aa: CALGGATHNQPQHF
cdr3_nt: TGTGCCCTCGGGGGGGCGACCCACAATCAGCCCCAGCATTTT

j_call: TRBJ2-5
clone_size: NA
d_call: NA
v_call: TRBV25-1
cdr3_aa: CATKRETQYF
cdr3_nt: TGTGCCACCAAACGGGAGACCCAGTACTTC

j_call: TRBJ2-2
clone_size: few
d_call: NA
v_call: TRBV7-2
cdr3_aa: CASTLLHGELFF
cdr3_nt: TGTGCCAGCACCCTACTTCACGGGGAGCTGTTTTTT

j_call: TRBJ2-6
clone_size: NA
d_call: NA
v_call: TRBV2
cdr3_aa: CASSSAGAGANVLTF
cdr3_nt: TGTGCCAGCAGTTCCGCAGGGGCTGGGGCCAACGTCCTGACTTTC

j_call: TRBJ1-2
clone_size: NA
d_call: NA
v_call: TRBV15
cdr3_aa: CATSRGTVSSRGYTF
cdr3_nt: TGTGCCACCAGCAGAGGAACCGTCTCGTCCAGAGGCTACACCTTC

j_call: TRBJ1-2
clone_size: NA
d_call: TRBD1
v_call: TRBV27
cdr3_aa: CASSGDRGTF
cdr3_nt: TGTGCCAGCAGTGGAGACAGGGGCACCTTC

j_call: TRBJ1-6
clone_size: few
d_call: TRBD1
v_call: TRBV7-9
cdr3_aa: CASSPGQGYSPLHF
cdr3_nt: TGTGCCAGCAGCCCGGGACAGGGCTATTCACCCCTCCACTTT

j_call: TRBJ2-2
clone_size: NA
d_call: TRBD1
v_call: TRBV13
cdr3_aa: CASSSRTGGANTGELFF
cdr3_nt: TGTGCCAGCAGCTCCCGTACAGGGGGCGCGAACACCGGGGAGCTGTTTTTT

j_call: TRBJ2-5
clone_size: NA
d_call: NA
v_call: TRBV6-5
cdr3_aa: CAGGESEETQYF
cdr3_nt: TGTGCCGGAGGGGAATCCGAAGAGACCCAGTACTTC

j_call: TRBJ1-1
clone_size: NA
d_call: TRBD1
v_call: TRBV19
cdr3_aa: CASSGQGQTEAFF
cdr3_nt: TGTGCCAGTAGTGGACAGGGGCAAACTGAAGCTTTCTTT

j_call: TRBJ2-7
clone_size: NA
d_call: TRBD1
v_call: TRBV18
cdr3_aa: CASSPQGAYEQYF
cdr3_nt: TGTGCCAGCTCCCCGCAGGGGGCATACGAGCAGTACTTC

j_call: TRBJ2-1
clone_size: few
d_call: NA
v_call: TRBV7-9
cdr3_aa: CASLLKGYEQFF
cdr3_nt: TGTGCCAGCCTCCTTAAGGGGTATGAGCAGTTCTTC

j_call: TRBJ1-1
clone_size: NA
d_call: TRBD1
v_call: TRBV19
cdr3_aa: CASSAGTGTKAFF
cdr3_nt: TGTGCCAGTAGTGCCGGGACAGGGACGAAAGCTTTCTTT

j_call: TRBJ1-3
clone_size: NA
d_call: NA
v_call: TRBV6-2/TRBV6-3
cdr3_aa: CASSKELGNTIYF
cdr3_nt: TGTGCCAGCAGTAAAGAGCTTGGAAACACCATATATTTT

j_call: TRBJ1-1
clone_size: NA
d_call: TRBD1
v_call: TRBV3-1/TRBV3-2
cdr3_aa: CASSPGQRKNTEAFF
cdr3_nt: TGTGCCAGCAGCCCGGGACAGCGAAAGAACACTGAAGCTTTCTTT

j_call: TRBJ2-2
clone_size: NA
d_call: TRBD2
v_call: TRBV6-6
cdr3_aa: CASTHGGAGLAGELFF
cdr3_nt: TGTGCCAGCACCCACGGGGGGGCCGGGTTGGCCGGGGAGCTGTTTTTT

j_call: TRBJ2-5
clone_size: NA
d_call: TRBD2
v_call: TRBV3-1/TRBV3-2
cdr3_aa: CAAASGGDRETQYF
cdr3_nt: TGTGCCGCGGCTAGCGGGGGGGATAGAGAGACCCAGTACTTC

j_call: TRBJ2-5
clone_size: NA
d_call: TRBD2
v_call: TRBV24-1
cdr3_aa: CATSDRGGAGGRETQYF
cdr3_nt: TGTGCCACCAGTGATCGTGGCGGCGCGGGGGGGCGAGAGACCCAGTACTTC

j_call: TRBJ1-2
clone_size: NA
d_call: NA
v_call: TRBV3-1/TRBV3-2
cdr3_aa: CASSHRTDYGYTF
cdr3_nt: TGTGCCAGCAGCCACCGGACAGACTATGGCTACACCTTC

j_call: TRBJ2-7
clone_size: NA
d_call: TRBD1
v_call: TRBV7-8
cdr3_aa: CASGTGGVYEQYF
cdr3_nt: TGTGCCAGCGGGACAGGGGGTGTCTACGAGCAGTACTTC

j_call: TRBJ1-4
clone_size: NA
d_call: TRBD1
v_call: TRBV7-2
cdr3_aa: CASSPGTGGEKLFF
cdr3_nt: TGTGCCAGCAGCCCCGGGACAGGGGGCGAAAAACTGTTTTTT

j_call: TRBJ1-6
clone_size: NA
d_call: TRBD1
v_call: TRBV6-1
cdr3_aa: CASSETGQSSSYNSPLHF
cdr3_nt: TGTGCCAGCAGTGAAACGGGACAGTCAAGCTCCTATAATTCACCCCTCCACTTT

j_call: TRBJ2-1
clone_size: NA
d_call: NA
v_call: TRBV5-1
cdr3_aa: CASREWAGSYNEQFF
cdr3_nt: TGCGCCAGCAGGGAGTGGGCGGGGTCCTACAATGAGCAGTTCTTC

j_call: TRBJ2-3
clone_size: NA
d_call: NA
v_call: TRBV7-2
cdr3_aa: CASSFQGSSTDTQYF
cdr3_nt: TGTGCCAGCAGCTTTCAGGGGTCTAGCACAGATACGCAGTATTTT

j_call: TRBJ2-7
clone_size: NA
d_call: NA
v_call: TRBV7-2
cdr3_aa: CATAGSIGSYEQYF
cdr3_nt: TGTGCCACAGCGGGTAGTATAGGGTCCTACGAGCAGTACTTC